This T cell receptor (beta chain) was sequenced for a study of T cell repertoires in cytomegalovirus infection. MiXCR, run by TCRdb on the reads, gives a single entry per CDR3 protein. The sample lists hundreds of thousands of distinct CDR3 sequences, 30% to 35% seen once, with 9.5% to 15% in the top ten. Only a few counts were recorded for this clonotype. The antigen is unknown. The material was cultured CD8+ T cells from PBMCs, obtained from culture after CMV antigen stimulation. The receptor was isolated from a human donor in good health (CMV status not recorded). Some clones in this sample may be carry-over from other donors' samples.

CDR3 residues: CASSHPRTGSSYNEQFF. The CDR3 DNA follows: TGTGCCAGCAGTCACCCCAGGACAGGGAGCTCCTACAATGAGCAGTTCTTC. The V call is TRBV27, the J call TRBJ2-1, with 8 bases identical to TRBD1. The germline CDR1 and CDR2 sequences are MNHEY and SMNVEV (reference sequence). The CDR3 is 17 residues long. J lost 0 bases, V lost 5 bases, and 9 bases had no gene match.